This TCR beta chain was sequenced for a study of T-cell memory formation after mild COVID-19 (dated by TCRdb to the early 2020s). Regarding the complete study: TCR sequence clusters from the two donors were found to be largely donor specific. In a couple of donors, T-cell clones that expanded and contracted after mild COVID-19 were followed by sequencing TCRalpha and TCRbeta repertoires longitudinally. Two young, previously healthy adult volunteers, one female and one male, were included in the cohort. What the research found in general, with its limitations: Only two mild cases were covered by the study, and larger cohorts that include severe cases with pre-infection samples were considered necessary. Contracting CD4+ clones were found mainly in CM and EM memory subsets, while CD8+ clones were enriched in EMRA. Clones that contracted from day 15 to 85 showed balanced CD4/CD8 phenotypes, whereas a second wave of clones that expanded from day 15 to 37 leaned towards CD4+. SARS-CoV-2 specificity was not confirmed for the second-wave clones peaking on day 37. The detection of some responding clones in pre-infection memory suggests that pre-existing cross-reactive memory T cells joined the SARS-CoV-2 response.

Including cysteine and phenylalanine, the CDR3 has 14 amino acids. Solely the CDR3 DNA is kept, with 42 bases framed from the first base. Via the germline V gene (reference sequence), CDR1 is GTSNPN and CDR2 SVGIG. The junction carries 14 bases between V and J, which are trimmed by 2 bases and 3 bases respectively. Instrument on record: Illumina NovaSeq 6000. cDNA libraries for TCRalpha and TCRbeta were prepared by 5'RACE using constant-segment primers, with sample barcodes and unique molecular identifiers added. Trizol reagent was used to extract RNA from every sample. Libraries were amplified in two PCR steps, with a second sample barcode and Illumina TruSeq adapters added in the second step. Libraries were sequenced on an Illumina NovaSeq with 2 x 150 bp paired-end reads. The paper's data handling went like this. The reads were demultiplexed and collapsed into UMI-guided consensus sequences using migec v1.2.7. Using mixcr v2.1.11, UMI consensuses were aligned to TRA and TRB V and J templates and then assembled into clonotypes. A clonotype was counted as expanded or contracted only if both edgeR and NoisET called the change significant, with noise models trained on biological replicates. For edgeR calls, the cutoffs were a false discovery rate-adjusted p below 0.01 and a log2 fold-change threshold of 1. PCA with hierarchical clustering of max-normalized trajectories of the 1000 most abundant clonotypes was used as exploratory dynamics analysis. Separately sequenced CD4+ and CD8+ repertoires were used to assign a CD4 or CD8 phenotype to each responding clone. Using fastp at Q25 and MiXCR, TCRdb reprocessed the public reads and kept productive beta chains. A single entry per CDR3 protein holds the most common genes and DNA from its merged rows. The V and J calls and clone size come from TCRdb's table, not from the authors' own analysis. Within this sample are more than 450,000 distinct CDR3 sequences, with 15% to 20% of them counted one time only. Approximately 12% of the sample rests with the top ten.

With regard to this clonotype: Its antigen is not yet known. Within one base of it there is no much larger clone, and no base qualities were kept.

PBMCs were isolated by Ficoll-Paque density gradient centrifugation. The sample was PBMCs or a T cell subset sorted from them (not recorded which). The TCR was taken from an adult woman who had mild COVID-19 (a few samples of this study predate the infection). The sample titles of this study are shuffled in the database, so cell type and time point are left out; the donor was told from shared clones. This chain is built from TRBV30 and TRBJ2-7, with TRBD1 tentatively as D gene (6 bases match). The DNA sequence is TGTGCCTGGAGTCGTCCTCCGGGACACTACGAGCAGTACTTC. This is translated as CAWSRPPGHYEQYF. The full variable domain, with segments outside the CDR3 supplied by the reference TRBV30 and TRBJ2-7 proteins, appears as SQTIHQWPATLVQPVGSPLSLECTVEGTSNPNLYWYRQAAGRGLQLLFYSVGIGQISSEVPQNLSASRPQDRQFILSSKKLLLSDSGFYLCAWSRPPGHYEQYFGPGTRLTVT.